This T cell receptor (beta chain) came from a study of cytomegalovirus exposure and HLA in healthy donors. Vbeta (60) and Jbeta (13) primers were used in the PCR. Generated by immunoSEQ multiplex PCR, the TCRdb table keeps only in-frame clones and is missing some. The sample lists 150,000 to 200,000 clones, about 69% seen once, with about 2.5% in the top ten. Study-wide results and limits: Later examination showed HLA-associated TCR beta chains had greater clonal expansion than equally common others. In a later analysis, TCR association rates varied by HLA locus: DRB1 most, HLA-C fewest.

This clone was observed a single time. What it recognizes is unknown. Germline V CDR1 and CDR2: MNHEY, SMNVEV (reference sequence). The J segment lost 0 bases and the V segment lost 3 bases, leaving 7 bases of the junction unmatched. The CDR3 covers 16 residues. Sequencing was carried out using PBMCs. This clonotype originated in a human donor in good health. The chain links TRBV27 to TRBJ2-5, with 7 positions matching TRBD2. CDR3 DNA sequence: TGTGCCAGCAGTTTCGGGAGGTTGTCCTACCAAGAGACCCAGTACTTC. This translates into CASSFGRLSYQETQYF.